This T cell receptor beta chain was retrieved from a study of T cell responses to AZD1222 COVID-19 vaccine. Study observations and caveats: Repertoires were obtained solely post-peak T cell response. AZD1222 recipients seropositive at baseline numbered only five to seven.

About this clone itself: Its specificity is not known.

This CDR3 is built from 16 residues. The junction had 11 bases not matched to a gene; V was cut back by 9 bases and J by 0 bases. The germline CDR1 and CDR2 sequences are MNHEY and SMNVEV (reference sequence). Assay: immunoSEQ multiplex PCR; the TCRdb copy retains only in-frame clones and omits some. The table records fewer than 120,000 clones, over 90% of them present only once. The rearrangement uses TRBV27 and TRBJ2-1, with 7 positions matching TRBD2. Material: peripheral blood, obtained 28 days after the second AZD1222 dose. The sequence came from an adult who received the AZD1222 COVID-19 vaccine. The CDR3 is CASAPPRGSSYNEQFF. CDR3 nucleotide sequence: TGTGCCAGTGCGCCCCCGCGGGGGAGCTCCTACAATGAGCAGTTCTTC.